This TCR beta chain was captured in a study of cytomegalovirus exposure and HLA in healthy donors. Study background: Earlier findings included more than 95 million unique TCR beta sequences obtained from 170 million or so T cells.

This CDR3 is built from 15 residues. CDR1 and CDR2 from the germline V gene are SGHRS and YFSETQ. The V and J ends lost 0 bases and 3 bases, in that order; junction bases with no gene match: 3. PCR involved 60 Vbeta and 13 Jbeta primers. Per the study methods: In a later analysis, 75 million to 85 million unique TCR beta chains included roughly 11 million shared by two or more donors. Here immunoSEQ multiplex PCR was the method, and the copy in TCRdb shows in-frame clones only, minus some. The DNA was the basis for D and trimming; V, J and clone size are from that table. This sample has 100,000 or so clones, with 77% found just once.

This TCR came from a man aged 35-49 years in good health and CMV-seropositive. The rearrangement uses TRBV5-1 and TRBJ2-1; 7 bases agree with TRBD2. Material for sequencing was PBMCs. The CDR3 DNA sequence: TGCGCCAGCAGCTTGGGACGGGGGGTCTACAATGAGCAGTTCTTC. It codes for CASSLGRGVYNEQFF.